The 21 T cell receptor beta chains reported below all come from one sample, sequenced in a study of T cell responses to AZD1222 COVID-19 vaccine. Measured with immunoSEQ multiplex PCR; TCRdb has only the in-frame clones, and not every one. The data show about 97,000 clones, about 88% seen once. Sequences were derived from peripheral blood, sampled on day 0 of AZD1222 vaccination. The receptors here all came from an adult in good health.

This clone was observed a handful of times. The chain employs TRBV6-1 and TRBJ1-2; 9 positions match TRBD1. The V segment lost 4 bases and the J segment 1 base; nucleotides outside the gene matches: 10. The germline gives CDR1 MNHNS, CDR2 SASEGT. The CDR3 covers 17 residues. This CDR3 reads CASSGSDRGFGNYGYTF. CDR3 bases: TGTGCCAGCAGTGGGTCGGACAGGGGATTCGGTAACTATGGCTACACCTTC.

The chain uses TRBV11-2 and TRBJ1-1; a weak D match, TRBD1 (5 bases). From germline, CDR1 is SGHAT and CDR2 FQNNGV. This CDR3 comprises 12 residues. The V end was cut by 11 bases, the J end by 1 base, with 11 bases between. CDR3 amino acids: CASTGGNTEAFF. The DNA of the CDR3 is TGTGCCTCAACGGGGGGGAACACTGAAGCTTTCTTT.

This sequence joins TRBV5-1 and TRBJ2-3, with D possibly TRBD1 on 6 matching bases. CDR1 and CDR2 (germline): SGHRS, YFSETQ. The CDR3 is made up of 14 amino acids. The V gene lost 4 bases and the J gene lost 0 bases, with 9 bases spanning the gap. The CDR3 nucleotides read TGCGCCAGCAGCATTGGACAGAGCACAGATACGCAGTATTTT. Translation: CASSIGQSTDTQYF.

J is TRBJ2-2 and V is TRBV5-6, with D possibly matching TRBD2 (6 bases). V gave up 2 bases and J gave up 2 bases, with 13 bases separating them. From germline, CDR1 is SGHDT and CDR2 YYEEEE. The CDR3 totals 16 residues. The DNA of the CDR3 is TGTGCCAGCAGCTTCACTCGGGGGTCCAACACCGGGGAGCTGTTTTTT. Translating it yields CASSFTRGSNTGELFF. Supplemented by reference TRBV5-6 and TRBJ2-2, the full variable domain reads DAGVTQSPTHLIKTRGQQVTLRCSPKSGHDTVSWYQQALGQGPQFIFQYYEEEERQRGNFPDRFSGHQFPNYSSELNVNALLLGDSALYLCASSFTRGSNTGELFFGEGSRLTVL.

The chain couples TRBV2 to TRBJ2-3; the D gene is possibly TRBD2 (6 bases). The V gene lost 4 bases and the J gene lost 1 base, with 9 bases spanning the gap. Germline V gene data show CDR1 as SNHLY and CDR2 as FYNNEI. The CDR3 is 14 amino acids. CDR3 amino acids: CASSATGGTDTQYF. CDR3 bases: TGTGCCAGCAGTGCTACGGGGGGCACAGATACGCAGTATTTT. The full variable domain, its missing parts supplied by reference TRBV2 and TRBJ2-3, is EPEVTQTPSHQVTQMGQEVILRCVPISNHLYFYWYRQILGQKVEFLVSFYNNEISEKSEIFDDQFSVERPDGSNFTLKIRSTKLEDSAMYFCASSATGGTDTQYFGPGTRLTVL.

V gene TRBV21-1 combines with J gene TRBJ1-4; TRBD1 reflects the table's D call only, with no check against the DNA. TRBV21-1 is a known pseudogene. There are 13 residues in the CDR3. Written as DNA, the CDR3 is TGTGCCAGCAGCAAGCCAGGGCCGGAAAAACTGTTTTTT. Translating it yields CASSKPGPEKLFF.

The gene calls are TRBV6-2 or TRBV6-3 and TRBJ2-2, with TRBD1 matching over 8 bases. Trimming took 3 bases from V and 3 from J; bases not matched to a gene: 3. There are 15 residues in the CDR3. Germline lookup yields CDR1 MNHEY and CDR2 SVGEGT. CDR3 sequence reads: CASSYQGAYTGELFF. The CDR3 DNA is TGTGCCAGCAGTTATCAGGGGGCCTACACCGGGGAGCTGTTTTTT.

This clone was seen only a few times. The V call is TRBV6-6, the J call TRBJ1-1; no definite D call. This CDR3 has 12 amino acids. Deletions cut 4 bases from V and 7 bases from J, with 10 bases between. Germline CDR1 MNHNY, CDR2 SVGAGI (reference sequence). DNA of the CDR3: TGTGCCAGCAGTTCCCCGACGGATGAAGCTTTCTTT. Protein sequence: CASSSPTDEAFF.

The CDR3 nucleotides are TGTGCCAGCAGCTTAAGAGGGGGCTCTAACTATGGCTACACCTTC. This codes for CASSLRGGSNYGYTF. This chain joins TRBV7-3 and TRBJ1-2; the match to TRBD1 covers 7 bases. This CDR3 is 15 amino acids long. From germline, CDR1 is SGHTA and CDR2 FQGTGA. J lost 0 bases, V lost 1 base, and 2 bases had no gene match.

The chain employs TRBV9 and TRBJ2-5; no clear D gene. The CDR3 length is 11 residues. The ends were cut back, 4 bases at V and 5 bases at J, with 6 bases in the middle. CDR1 is SGDLS and CDR2 is YYNGEE in the germline V gene. CDR3 coding DNA: TGTGCCAGCAGCCGTGACGAGACCCAGTACTTC. It codes for CASSRDETQYF.

This chain joins TRBV6-1 and TRBJ2-1, with TRBD2 identical over 7 bases. CDR3 length equals 12 residues. J gave up 12 bases and V 0 bases, and 2 bases lay outside the gene matches. The germline CDR1 and CDR2 sequences are MNHNS and SASEGT. The CDR3 spells CASSEAGRGQFF. The CDR3 DNA reads as TGTGCCAGCAGTGAAGCGGGGAGGGGGCAGTTCTTC.

The chain couples TRBV12-3 or TRBV12-4 to TRBJ2-3; D unclear. The V gene lost 1 base and the J gene lost 4 bases, with 3 bases spanning the gap. This CDR3 is built from 12 residues. The CDR3 DNA follows: TGTGCCAGCAGTTTAGGGGCAGATACGCAGTATTTT. Translating it yields CASSLGADTQYF.

The chain employs TRBV12-5 and TRBJ1-4; 11 bases are a match to TRBD1. This CDR3 region has 17 residues. Germline values: CDR1 LGHNT, CDR2 FRNRAP. J lost 7 bases, V lost 0 bases, and 7 bases had no gene match. CDR3 protein: CASGLVRLGQGAEKLFF. In nucleotides, the CDR3 is TGTGCTAGTGGTTTGGTACGGTTAGGACAGGGGGCTGAAAAACTGTTTTTT.

The chain recombines TRBV5-1 with TRBJ1-1, with no clear D. V was trimmed by 0 bases and J by 4 bases, leaving 10 bases between them. Germline loops: CDR1 SGHRS, CDR2 YFSETQ. The CDR3 has 14 amino acids. The DNA for the CDR3 is TGCGCCAGCAGCTTGGATCTGGGGAGCACTGAAGCTTTCTTT. It specifies CASSLDLGSTEAFF.

The chain is built from TRBV28 and TRBJ2-7; the D gene is possibly TRBD1 (5 bases). Trimming stripped 2 bases from V and 6 bases from J, with 14 bases between. CDR1 is MDHEN and CDR2 is SYDVKM in the germline V gene. The CDR3 extends over 14 amino acids. CDR3 sequence (DNA): TGTGCCAGCAGTTTAACCCAGACGGACATCGAGCAGTACTTC. As protein: CASSLTQTDIEQYF.

The chain couples TRBV5-1 to TRBJ2-7; 10 nucleotides match TRBD1. This CDR3 comprises 14 residues. CDR1 and CDR2 (germline): SGHRS, YFSETQ. The ends lost 5 bases at V and 5 bases at J; junction bases unmatched: 7. The CDR3: CASSAGTGEHEQYF. The CDR3 DNA reads TGCGCCAGCAGTGCCGGGACAGGGGAGCACGAGCAGTACTTC.

The J gene is TRBJ2-7, the V gene TRBV11-2, with D possibly called TRBD1 or TRBD2 (5 bases each). Germline V CDR1 and CDR2: SGHAT, FQNNGV. The V end lost 8 bases, the J end lost 7 bases, and 12 bases lay between the germline ends. The CDR3 covers 11 residues. The CDR3 loop reads CASYRGGEQYF. The CDR3 coding sequence is TGTGCCAGCTATAGGGGCGGGGAGCAGTACTTC.

The chain links TRBV4-3 to TRBJ2-3; D is possibly TRBD2 (6 bases). V shed 0 bases and J shed 0 bases, with 10 bases lying between them. Germline V gene sequence: CDR1 LGHNA, CDR2 YSLEER. The CDR3 totals 16 residues. This CDR3 is CASSQDLGTSTDTQYF. The DNA of the CDR3 is TGCGCCAGCAGCCAAGACCTCGGGACTAGCACAGATACGCAGTATTTT.

This clone appeared a single time. V gene TRBV11-3 combines with J gene TRBJ2-5; 11 bases agree with TRBD1. Trimming removed 0 bases from V and 5 bases from J; junction bases left unmatched: 5. The germline V gene encodes CDR1 SGHNT and CDR2 YENEEA. CDR3 size: 16 residues. The DNA for the CDR3 is TGTGCCAGCAGCTTAGACGGGACAGGGGGTATCGAGACCCAGTACTTC. It is translated as CASSLDGTGGIETQYF.

The chain uses TRBV19 and TRBJ1-4; D uncertain. The germline V and J ends were trimmed by 5 bases and 3 bases, with 13 bases remaining between them. The germline V gene has CDR1 LNHDA and CDR2 SQIVND (reference sequence). CDR3 length: 15 residues. The CDR3 bases are TGTGCCAGTAGTGTAAGGACGGTTGCTAATGAAAAACTGTTTTTT. It codes for CASSVRTVANEKLFF.

The V and J genes are TRBV6-2 or TRBV6-3 and TRBJ2-6; 7 bases map to TRBD1. V lost 5 bases, J lost 7 bases, and 11 bases stayed unmatched. The germline gives CDR1 MNHEY, CDR2 SVGEGT. This CDR3 is built from 16 residues. CDR3 DNA: TGTGCCAGCAGTGCACAGGGGTCCTCCTTCGCCAACGTCCTGACTTTC. Encoded protein: CASSAQGSSFANVLTF.